These 8 T cell receptor beta chains came from one sample sequenced in a study of blood T cell repertoires in COVID-19. TCRdb's copy holds only in-frame clones and misses some; the assay was immunoSEQ multiplex PCR. The profile shows roughly 200,000 clones, around 89% of them singletons. Sequenced: peripheral blood. The receptors originated from a man between 35 and 55 years old with active or convalescent COVID-19.

The V call is TRBV7-3, the J call TRBJ2-1; 8 bases are a match to TRBD2. The germline gives CDR1 SGHTA, CDR2 FQGTGA. J lost 3 bases, V lost 5 bases, and 3 bases had no gene match. CDR3 length: 14 amino acids. The CDR3 sequence is CASSTGGYYNEQFF. The DNA of the CDR3 is TGTGCCAGCAGCACGGGGGGGTACTACAATGAGCAGTTCTTC.

CDR3 sequence reads: CATSRDARIEQYF. CDR3 in DNA: TGTGCCACCAGCAGAGATGCCAGGATCGAGCAGTACTTC. J is TRBJ2-7 and V is TRBV15; no definite D call. CDR1 LNHNV and CDR2 YYDKDF come from the germline V gene (reference sequence). V lost 0 bases, J lost 6 bases, and 9 bases lay in between. CDR3 length equals 13 residues.

The chain combines TRBV7-9 with TRBJ2-1; D is uncertain. The germline V gene encodes CDR1 SEHNR and CDR2 FQNEAQ (reference sequence). CDR3 length: 14 amino acids. V was pared by 1 base and J by 9 bases, with 13 bases between. As DNA, the CDR3 is TGTGCCAGCAGCTTAGAGTCGCCCCACGGTGAGCAGTTCTTC. Protein: CASSLESPHGEQFF. Based on the CDR3 plus reference TRBV7-9 and TRBJ2-1, the full variable domain is DTGVSQNPRHKITKRGQNVTFRCDPISEHNRLYWYRQTLGQGPEFLTYFQNEAQLEKSRLLSDRFSAERPKGSFSTLEIQRTEQGDSAMYLCASSLESPHGEQFFGPGTRLTVL.

This clone occurred a few times. The V and J genes are TRBV20-1 and TRBJ2-1; D call uncertain. CDR1 is DFQATT, CDR2 SNEGSKA, per germline (reference sequence). This CDR3 has 15 amino acids. V was pared by 3 bases and J by 2 bases, with 14 bases between. The DNA for the CDR3 is TGCAGTGCTAGTCATCAGCAGCGCCCCTACAATGAGCAGTTCTTC. Protein: CSASHQQRPYNEQFF.

The gene calls are TRBV28 and TRBJ2-7; weak D call: TRBD1 (6 bases). The CDR3 is 15 amino acids. CDR1 is MDHEN and CDR2 is SYDVKM in the germline V gene. Trimming cost V 8 bases and J 0 bases, with 17 bases left between them. CDR3 amino acids: CASSLGHTSSYEQYF. CDR3 DNA: TGTGCCAGCTCCCTGGGACATACGAGCTCCTACGAGCAGTACTTC.

This clone was observed a handful of times. J is TRBJ2-7 and V is TRBV28; a weak D match, TRBD1 (6 bases). Germline lookup yields CDR1 MDHEN and CDR2 SYDVKM. Trimming took off 1 base at V and 4 bases at J, with 8 bases between the two ends. CDR3 length: 13 residues. In nucleotides, the CDR3 is TGTGCCAGCAGTTTATCAGGGGCATACGAGCAGTACTTC. It is translated as CASSLSGAYEQYF. Filled out from reference TRBV28 and TRBJ2-7, the complete variable domain reads DVKVTQSSRYLVKRTGEKVFLECVQDMDHENMFWYRQDPGLGLRLIYFSYDVKMKEKGDIPEGYSVSREKKERFSLILESASTNQTSMYLCASSLSGAYEQYFGPGTRLTVT.

V and J are TRBV2 and TRBJ2-5; 14 bases match TRBD2. The CDR3 loop spans 17 amino acids. CDR1 is SNHLY, CDR2 FYNNEI, per germline. The V and J ends lost 4 bases and 5 bases, in that order; junction bases with no gene match: 9. The CDR3: CASSVRLAGGPGETQYF. The CDR3 nucleotides read TGTGCCAGCAGTGTTCGACTAGCGGGGGGGCCTGGGGAGACCCAGTACTTC.

V usage is TRBV28 and J usage is TRBJ2-4, with TRBD1 identical over 9 bases. V was pared by 5 bases and J by 0 bases, with 11 bases of the junction left unmatched. The germline CDR1 and CDR2 sequences are MDHEN and SYDVKM. The CDR3 has 18 amino acids. CDR3 in DNA: TGTGCCAGCAGTCCGCCCGGGACAGGGACTATAGCCAAAAACATTCAGTACTTC. This sequence encodes CASSPPGTGTIAKNIQYF.